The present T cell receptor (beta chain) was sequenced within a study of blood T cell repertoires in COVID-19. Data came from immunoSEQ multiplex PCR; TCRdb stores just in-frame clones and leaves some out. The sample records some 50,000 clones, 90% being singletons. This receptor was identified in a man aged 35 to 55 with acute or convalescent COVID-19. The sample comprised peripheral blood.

The CDR3 coding sequence is TGTGCCAGCAGCTTGGACGGGGTAGCGGGAGTTAGCGAGCAGTACTTC. Translation gives CASSLDGVAGVSEQYF. This chain uses TRBV5-4 with TRBJ2-7; 9 bases agree with TRBD2. The germline V gene has CDR1 SGHNT and CDR2 YYREEE (reference sequence). V shed 0 bases and J 6 bases; nucleotides not matched to a gene: 10. The CDR3 loop spans 16 amino acids.